This paragraph covers one T cell receptor beta chain sequence. The data are from a study of tumor and adjacent non-tumor tissue in lung cancer. The library came from three nested PCR rounds adapted from ARM-PCR protocols. TCRdb processed the multiplex PCR reads anew with MiXCR; each CDR3 protein has one entry. The profile shows around 86,000 distinct CDR3 sequences, roughly 72% of them singletons. This sample's RNA came from whole unsorted tissue. CDR3 size: 14 residues. CDR1 and CDR2 from the germline V gene are SGHAT and FQNNGV. What was sequenced was lung tumor tissue. The V call is TRBV11-2, the J call TRBJ2-6; no clear D gene. The sequence was collected from a woman between 40 and 55 years old with non-small cell lung cancer. Here the CDR3 DNA reads TGTGTCAGTAGCCCCGCCGCTGGGGCCAACGTCCTGACTTTC. Amino acid sequence: CVSSPAAGANVLTF. Supplemented by reference TRBV11-2 and TRBJ2-6, the full variable domain reads EAGVAQSPRYKIIEKRQSVAFWCNPISGHATLYWYQQILGQGPKLLIQFQNNGVVDDSQLPKDRFSAERLKGVDSTLKIQPAKLEDSAVYLCVSSPAAGANVLTFGAGSRLTVL.